The 27 T cell receptor beta chains reported below all come from one sample, sequenced in a study of blood T cell repertoires in COVID-19 (TCRdb year 2020). The method behind the library was the immunoSEQ multiplex PCR assay. TCRdb holds this immuneACCESS table with in-frame rearrangements only. Some clones are missing; in checked studies, unresolved V genes explain under half, and the rest has no known cause. For this sample the table gives around 94,000 clones, of which roughly 90% were detected only once. More than 1.5% of the sample is taken by the ten largest. Material: peripheral blood. These receptors came from a woman aged 45-65 years with COVID-19, enrolled during active disease.

J is TRBJ2-3 and V is TRBV30, with unresolved D. The CDR3 is made up of 14 amino acids. Germline V gives CDR1 GTSNPN, CDR2 SVGIG (reference sequence). Trimming removed 2 bases at V and 3 bases at J, with 12 bases between. CDR3 nucleotides: TGTGCCTGGAGTCAGTCAGGTGGGACAGATACGCAGTATTTT. This translates into CAWSQSGGTDTQYF.

This chain connects TRBV5-1 to TRBJ1-4; weak D call: TRBD1 (5 bases). This CDR3 comprises 14 residues. Germline values: CDR1 SGHRS, CDR2 YFSETQ. Trimming stripped 0 bases from V and 8 bases from J, with 11 bases between. CDR3: CASSLAGVGEKLFF. The CDR3 DNA reads TGCGCCAGCAGCTTGGCGGGGGTCGGGGAAAAACTGTTTTTT.

The chain's CDR3 is CASSWKGAGNTIYF. The CDR3 DNA follows: TGTGCCAGCAGTTGGAAGGGGGCTGGAAACACCATATATTTT. The J gene is TRBJ1-3, the V gene TRBV2; D is possibly TRBD1 (6 bases). Trimming removed 5 bases from V and 2 bases from J, with 10 bases in between. The CDR3 covers 14 residues. CDR1 and CDR2 (germline): SNHLY, FYNNEI.

This clone was picked up a small number of times. Within the sample, other DNA sequences also encode this same CDR3. The V gene is TRBV10-2, the J gene TRBJ1-1; D perhaps matches TRBD1 (5 bases). V was shortened by 2 bases and J by 3 bases, with 7 bases between the two germline ends. This CDR3 comprises 13 residues. Germline CDR1 WSHSY, CDR2 SAAADI. CDR3: CASSERGYTEAFF. The CDR3 DNA reads as TGCGCCAGCAGTGAGAGGGGATACACTGAAGCTTTCTTT.

The chain has TRBV24-1 and TRBJ1-2; 7 bases map to TRBD1. The CDR3 contains 13 residues. The J segment lost 6 bases and the V segment lost 5 bases, leaving 5 bases of the junction unmatched. The germline CDR1 and CDR2 sequences are KGHDR and SFDVKD. The CDR3 DNA sequence: TGTGCCACCAGTGCCACCGACAGGGATGGCTACACCTTC. Protein product: CATSATDRDGYTF.

This chain joins TRBV4-3 and TRBJ2-1; the D gene is possibly TRBD1 (5 bases). V was clipped by 6 bases and J by 2 bases, with 14 bases between them. The CDR3 totals 15 residues. The germline V gene encodes CDR1 LGHNA and CDR2 YSLEER. Written as DNA, the CDR3 is TGCGCCAGCAGTCCAGACAGCCAGACCTACAATGAGCAGTTCTTC. This translates into CASSPDSQTYNEQFF.

The chain employs TRBV29-1 and TRBJ1-1, with a possible D match to TRBD1 (6 bases). V dropped 5 bases and J dropped 4 bases, with 26 bases sitting between them. The CDR3 extends over 17 amino acids. Germline V gives CDR1 SQVTM, CDR2 ANQGSEA. CDR3 region: CSVPELQGGRSSTEAFF. DNA for the CDR3: TGCAGCGTTCCCGAACTACAGGGTGGTCGGTCTTCCACTGAAGCTTTCTTT.

The rearrangement links TRBV4-1 to TRBJ1-2; 8 bases are shared with TRBD1. The junction had 1 base not matched to a gene; V was cut back by 4 bases and J by 0 bases. Germline V gene sequence: CDR1 MGHRA, CDR2 YSYEKL. The CDR3 runs 14 residues. CDR3 sequence (DNA): TGCGCCAGCAGCCGGGACAGGACTAACTATGGCTACACCTTC. This encodes CASSRDRTNYGYTF.

The V and J genes are TRBV28 and TRBJ1-1; no reliable D call. The CDR3 runs 13 residues. Trimming cost V 2 bases and J 0 bases, with 4 bases left between them. Germline CDR1 and CDR2: MDHEN and SYDVKM. Here the CDR3 DNA reads TGTGCCAGCAGTTTACCGGTGAACACTGAAGCTTTCTTT. This gives the protein CASSLPVNTEAFF.

The chain joins TRBV19 to TRBJ1-5, with D possibly matching TRBD1 (6 bases). The CDR3 runs 14 residues. The germline V and J ends were trimmed by 6 bases and 6 bases, with 15 bases remaining between them. Germline V gene sequence: CDR1 LNHDA, CDR2 SQIVND (reference sequence). The CDR3 spells CASRNRVSGQPQHF. CDR3 bases: TGTGCCAGTAGGAACAGGGTGTCTGGTCAGCCCCAGCATTTT.

The chain carries TRBV30 and TRBJ2-2; TRBD1 matches 10 bases. Germline lookup yields CDR1 GTSNPN and CDR2 SVGIG (reference sequence). The CDR3 covers 15 residues. J lost 5 bases, V lost 1 base, and 4 bases had no gene match. The DNA of the CDR3 is TGTGCCTGGAGTGGTGGGACAGGGGATACCGGGGAGCTGTTTTTT. It specifies CAWSGGTGDTGELFF.

This sequence joins TRBV2 and TRBJ1-6; 8 bases align to TRBD1. With V trimmed by 4 bases and J by 7 bases, 6 bases remained unmatched. Germline values: CDR1 SNHLY, CDR2 FYNNEI. The length of the CDR3 is 15 residues. The CDR3 DNA is TGTGCCAGCAGTGCCCTTACAGGGGGGAATTCACCCCTCCACTTT. Translated: CASSALTGGNSPLHF. The whole variable domain, filled in from reference TRBV2 and TRBJ1-6, reads EPEVTQTPSHQVTQMGQEVILRCVPISNHLYFYWYRQILGQKVEFLVSFYNNEISEKSEIFDDQFSVERPDGSNFTLKIRSTKLEDSAMYFCASSALTGGNSPLHFGNGTRLTVT.

This sequence joins TRBV10-3 and TRBJ2-2, with 8 bases aligning to TRBD1. The CDR3 loop spans 15 amino acids. J was trimmed by 5 bases and V by 2 bases; bases with no gene match: 4. Germline CDR1 ENHRY, CDR2 SYGVKD. The CDR3 bases are TGTGCCATCAGTGAGAGGACAGGGATTACCGGGGAGCTGTTTTTT. It translates to CAISERTGITGELFF.

The chain combines TRBV2 with TRBJ1-6; no reliable D call. The V end was cut by 4 bases, the J end by 0 bases, with 7 bases between. CDR3 length: 15 residues. Germline loops: CDR1 SNHLY, CDR2 FYNNEI. CDR3 nucleotide sequence: TGTGCCAGCAGTGTCAAGAGCTCCTATAATTCACCCCTCCACTTT. It encodes CASSVKSSYNSPLHF.

V and J are TRBV9 and TRBJ2-6; TRBD1 is a possible D gene (5 bases). Deletions cut 0 bases from V and 0 bases from J, with 13 bases between. The germline V gene encodes CDR1 SGDLS and CDR2 YYNGEE. This CDR3 has 18 residues. The CDR3 sequence is CASSVGKGQFSGANVLTF. CDR3 bases: TGTGCCAGCAGCGTAGGCAAGGGGCAATTCTCTGGGGCCAACGTCCTGACTTTC.

The chain carries TRBV2 and TRBJ1-1, with D perhaps matching TRBD1 (6 bases). The CDR3 runs to 10 residues. V dropped 8 bases and J dropped 9 bases, with 10 bases sitting between them. The germline V gene has CDR1 SNHLY and CDR2 FYNNEI. The CDR3 nucleotides read TGTGCCAGCCAAGGACAGAAAGCTTTCTTT. The encoded protein is CASQGQKAFF.

The chain has TRBV10-1 and TRBJ2-7; 7 bases match TRBD2. This CDR3 comprises 13 residues. The germline gives CDR1 WNHNN, CDR2 SYGVQD (reference sequence). The J segment lost 6 bases and the V segment lost 0 bases, leaving 2 bases of the junction unmatched. The CDR3 DNA reads as TGCGCCAGCAGTGAGTCGGCGGGGGTCGAGCAGTACGTC. Translated, it gives CASSESAGVEQYV.

The V gene is TRBV7-2, the J gene TRBJ1-4; possibly TRBD1 for D (6 bases). This CDR3 is 15 amino acids long. V shed 2 bases and J shed 7 bases, with 14 bases lying between them. CDR1 and CDR2 from the germline V gene are SGHTA and FQGNSA. In DNA form, the CDR3 reads TGTGCCAGCAGCTTAACCGGGACAACGGGTGAAAAACTGTTTTTT. Amino acid sequence: CASSLTGTTGEKLFF.

The V gene is TRBV11-2, the J gene TRBJ2-2, with 8 bases that match TRBD2. The germline V gene has CDR1 SGHAT and CDR2 FQNNGV. The CDR3 length is 15 residues. Trimming cost V 4 bases and J 5 bases; bases outside gene matches: 6. The CDR3 spells CASSSGTRWTGELFF. The CDR3 coding sequence is TGTGCCAGCAGCTCCGGGACTAGATGGACCGGGGAGCTGTTTTTT.

The chain combines TRBV6-5 with TRBJ1-1; D may be TRBD1 (5 bases). Germline V gene data show CDR1 as MNHEY and CDR2 as SVGAGI. The CDR3 has 14 residues. The V end lost 6 bases, the J end lost 0 bases, and 11 bases lay between the germline ends. This CDR3 is CASRRQKMNTEAFF. As DNA, the CDR3 is TGTGCCAGCAGGAGACAGAAAATGAACACTGAAGCTTTCTTT.

This rearrangement joins TRBV5-6 to TRBJ2-7; 7 nucleotides agree with TRBD1. The CDR3 length is 15 residues. With 8 bases clipped from V and 4 bases from J, the junction kept 15 bases outside the gene matches. CDR1 is SGHDT, CDR2 YYEEEE, per germline. CDR3 sequence: CASQLIRQGLYEQYF. The CDR3, as DNA: TGTGCCAGTCAACTAATTAGACAGGGCCTATACGAGCAGTACTTC.

The chain carries TRBV6-2 or TRBV6-3 and TRBJ2-2; 15 nucleotides line up with TRBD2. Germline V gene lookup returns CDR1 MNHEY and CDR2 SVGEGT. The ends lost 6 bases at V and 0 bases at J; junction bases unmatched: 14. This CDR3 comprises 21 residues. CDR3 loop: CASSLPGLAGGRLSNTGELFF. The DNA for the CDR3 is TGTGCCAGCAGCCTCCCGGGACTAGCGGGGGGCCGCCTTTCGAACACCGGGGAGCTGTTTTTT.

In its sample, this clone was seen once. This rearrangement joins TRBV11-2 to TRBJ2-3, with D maybe TRBD1 (6 bases). CDR3 length equals 15 residues. From germline, CDR1 is SGHAT and CDR2 FQNNGV. Trimming took off 1 base at V and 6 bases at J, with 14 bases between the two ends. The CDR3 region has the DNA TGTGCCAGCAGCTTAGCCCACAGGGTTGGGGATACGCAGTATTTT. Translation gives CASSLAHRVGDTQYF.

The chain carries TRBV5-1 and TRBJ1-1; no clear D gene. The CDR3 is 13 amino acids. V was clipped by 0 bases and J by 1 base, with 4 bases between them. Germline V gene lookup returns CDR1 SGHRS and CDR2 YFSETQ. CDR3 sequence reads: CASSLGANTEAFF. For the CDR3, the DNA is TGCGCCAGCAGCTTGGGGGCGAACACTGAAGCTTTCTTT.

The V gene is TRBV3-1 (or the pseudogene TRBV3-2), the J gene TRBJ2-3; D is unclear. This CDR3 region has 15 residues. V dropped 4 bases and J dropped 5 bases, with 16 bases sitting between them. Germline V gene data show CDR1 as LGHDT and CDR2 as YNNKEL (reference sequence). The CDR3 sequence is CASSPPPHRRDTQYF. For the CDR3, the DNA is TGTGCCAGCAGCCCCCCACCCCACCGGAGAGATACGCAGTATTTT.

The gene calls are TRBV7-8 and TRBJ2-5, with a weak D call TRBD2 (5 bases). V was clipped by 0 bases and J by 2 bases, with 7 bases between them. The length of the CDR3 is 14 residues. The germline CDR1 and CDR2 sequences are SGHVS and FQNEAQ. The CDR3 DNA follows: TGTGCCAGCAGCTTAGCAGGCGGGCAAGAGACCCAGTACTTC. Translated, it gives CASSLAGGQETQYF.

The rearrangement uses TRBV5-6 and TRBJ1-5; 7 nucleotides line up with TRBD1. This CDR3 comprises 14 residues. Germline V gene sequence: CDR1 SGHDT, CDR2 YYEEEE. V dropped 0 bases and J dropped 6; count of bases not matched to a gene: 3. The CDR3 bases are TGTGCCAGCAGCTTGGACAGGGGAGGTCAGCCCCAGCATTTT. The encoded protein is CASSLDRGGQPQHF. Drawing the rest from reference TRBV5-6 and TRBJ1-5, the complete variable domain is DAGVTQSPTHLIKTRGQQVTLRCSPKSGHDTVSWYQQALGQGPQFIFQYYEEEERQRGNFPDRFSGHQFPNYSSELNVNALLLGDSALYLCASSLDRGGQPQHFGDGTRLSIL.